A selection of T cell receptor beta chains follows, all from one sample in a study of OX40 agonist ivuxolimab in advanced cancers. Here immunoSEQ multiplex PCR was the method, and the copy in TCRdb shows in-frame clones only, minus some. The sample contains about 48,000 clones, roughly 86% of which appear only once. The sample was CD4+ or CD8+ T cells sorted from blood, taken in a trial of the OX40 agonist ivuxolimab. These TCRs come from an adult with an advanced solid tumor such as melanoma, head and neck, liver or kidney cancer. Both conserved end residues are part of each CDR3. The order of the fields is D gene, clone size, V gene, J gene, CDR3 DNA, CDR3 protein. D genes are given only for firm matches. The listing skips clone size in some rows; elsewhere it reads once, few, many or a size class.

NA,NA,TRBV7-9,TRBJ2-5,TGTGCCAGCAGCGAGAGGGCTAGACGAGGAGAGACCCAGTACTTC,CASSERARRGETQYF
TRBD1,once,TRBV7-8,TRBJ2-7,TGTGCCAGCAGCTTAGGGACAGGTAGCTACGAGCAGTACTTC,CASSLGTGSYEQYF
NA,NA,TRBV7-3,TRBJ2-5,TGTGCCAGCAGGGGGGCGGGCAAGGAGACCCAGTACTTC,CASRGAGKETQYF
NA,NA,TRBV9,TRBJ2-2,TGTGCCAGCAGCGCCCTACAGTCCACCGGGGAGCTGTTTTTT,CASSALQSTGELFF
NA,NA,TRBV9,TRBJ2-7,TGTGCCAGCAGCGTAGGTCCAGAAATCTACGAGCAGTACTTC,CASSVGPEIYEQYF
TRBD1,few,TRBV6-5,TRBJ1-2,TGTGCCAGCAGATCCGGGACAGGGAACTATGGCTACACCTTC,CASRSGTGNYGYTF
NA,NA,TRBV4-3,TRBJ2-1,TGCGCCAGCAGCCAAGATAGGCGGGTCTACAATGAGCAGTTCTTC,CASSQDRRVYNEQFF
NA,NA,TRBV6-5,TRBJ2-7,TGTGCCAGCAGTTACTCTGGCTACTACGAGCAGTACTTC,CASSYSGYYEQYF
NA,NA,TRBV21-1,TRBJ2-1,TGTGCCAGCAGCCGTCCCAAGGGTTACAATGAGCAGTTCTTC,CASSRPKGYNEQFF
NA,NA,TRBV2,TRBJ2-5,TGTGCCAGCGCTAGTCTGGTGGAGACCCAGTACTTC,CASASLVETQYF
NA,NA,TRBV30,TRBJ1-1,TGTGCCTGGACGCCGATCTGGGCTTTCTTT,CAWTPIWAFF
TRBD2,NA,TRBV4-1,TRBJ2-4,TGCGCCAGCAGCCAAGATCGGCTAGCGGGACCCCAAAACATTCAGTACTTC,CASSQDRLAGPQNIQYF
NA,NA,TRBV9,TRBJ1-2,TGTGCCAGCAGCACCTCGGGACGCAATGGCTACACCTTC,CASSTSGRNGYTF
NA,NA,TRBV2,TRBJ2-7,TGTGCCAGCAGTCGAAGTATCTCCGAGCAGTACTTC,CASSRSISEQYF
NA,NA,TRBV7-6,TRBJ1-2,TGTGCCAGCAGCCCCGACAGGATCTATGGCTACACCTTC,CASSPDRIYGYTF
NA,NA,TRBV2,TRBJ2-1,TGTGCCAGCACCCAAACAGGGCGCAATGAGCAGTTCTTC,CASTQTGRNEQFF
TRBD1,once,TRBV29-1,TRBJ2-6,TGCAGCGTTAGACAGGGAGTCGGCGGGGCCAACGTCCTGACTTTC,CSVRQGVGGANVLTF
TRBD2,NA,TRBV10-3,TRBJ2-1,TGTGCCATCAGTGAGGGCCTAGCGGCGAGTAATGAGCAGTTCTTC,CAISEGLAASNEQFF
NA,NA,TRBV30,TRBJ1-1,TGTGCCTGGAGTGTACAAATTCCATTAGGAGCTTTCTTT,CAWSVQIPLGAFF
TRBD2,NA,TRBV9,TRBJ2-1,TGTGCCAGCAGCCCAGGACTAGCGGGTCCGAACAATGAGCAGTTCTTC,CASSPGLAGPNNEQFF
NA,NA,TRBV30,TRBJ2-4,TGTGCCTGGAGTGTAGGAGCCCGGGCCATTCAGTACTTC,CAWSVGARAIQYF
TRBD1,NA,TRBV7-6,TRBJ2-5,TGTGCCAGCAGCCATACAGGGGGCCGAGAGACCCAGTACTTC,CASSHTGGRETQYF
NA,NA,TRBV7-3,TRBJ2-2,TGTGCCAGCAGCTCTGCAGGGCCCGGGGAGCTGTTTTTT,CASSSAGPGELFF
TRBD2,NA,TRBV15,TRBJ2-5,TGTGCCACCAGCAGAGAATATCCTAGCGGGAGTGAGACCCAGTACTTC,CATSREYPSGSETQYF
NA,NA,TRBV2,TRBJ2-2,TGTGCCAGCAGCGGGCAAGGCGAAGCCGGGGAGCTGTTTTTT,CASSGQGEAGELFF
NA,NA,TRBV7-9,TRBJ2-1,TGTGCCAGCAGCTTAGCGGGCGGCAATGAGCAGTTCTTC,CASSLAGGNEQFF
NA,NA,TRBV6-5,TRBJ1-5,TGTGCCAGCAGTTGGCAGGGTGGCAATCAGCCCCAGCATTTT,CASSWQGGNQPQHF
NA,NA,TRBV5-1,TRBJ2-3,TGCGCCAGCAGCTTTAGAGCCCCAGGCACAGATACGCAGTATTTT,CASSFRAPGTDTQYF
NA,NA,TRBV6-5,TRBJ1-2,TGTGCCAGCAGTTCCCCTACTTATGGCTACACCTTC,CASSSPTYGYTF
NA,NA,TRBV6-6,TRBJ2-7,TGTGCCAGCAGTTATGGTGGGACGACTACCTACGAGCAGTACTTC,CASSYGGTTTYEQYF
NA,NA,TRBV29-1,TRBJ1-2,TGCAGCGTTGAAGTGGGAAGCAGTTACACCTTC,CSVEVGSSYTF
TRBD1,few,TRBV19,TRBJ1-3,TGTGCCACTACGGACAGGAGGCGAAACACCATATATTTT,CATTDRRRNTIYF
NA,NA,TRBV7-6,TRBJ1-6,TGTGCCAGCAGCAGGATGAATGGAGCGACAAATTCACCCCTCCACTTT,CASSRMNGATNSPLHF
NA,NA,TRBV5-5,TRBJ1-2,TGTGCCAGCAGCTTGCCACAGGTCTATGGCTACACCTTC,CASSLPQVYGYTF
TRBD1,NA,TRBV23-1,TRBJ1-5,TGCGCCAGCAGTCAATGTGGCAGGGGGCGCCTGGGGGGCAATCAGCCCCAGCATTTT,CASSQCGRGRLGGNQPQHF
TRBD1,NA,TRBV4-1,TRBJ1-1,TGCGCCAGCAGCCTCGGGACAGGGGTAGGTAGAACTGAAGCTTTCTTT,CASSLGTGVGRTEAFF
NA,NA,TRBV5-6,TRBJ1-3,TGTGCCAGCAGCTGGGGGACAAACCAGATCTCTGGAAACACCATATATTTT,CASSWGTNQISGNTIYF
NA,NA,TRBV7-8,TRBJ2-7,TGTGCCAGCAGCCCGCGCGGGTCCTACGAGCAGTACTTC,CASSPRGSYEQYF
NA,NA,TRBV5-1,TRBJ1-1,TGCGCCAGCAGCTTGCCCAGGGTGAACACTGAAGCTTTCTTT,CASSLPRVNTEAFF
TRBD2,NA,TRBV6-4,TRBJ2-3,TGTGCCAACCCCAATTTAGCGGGGGGCCCTATTGGCACAGATACGCAGTATTTT,CANPNLAGGPIGTDTQYF